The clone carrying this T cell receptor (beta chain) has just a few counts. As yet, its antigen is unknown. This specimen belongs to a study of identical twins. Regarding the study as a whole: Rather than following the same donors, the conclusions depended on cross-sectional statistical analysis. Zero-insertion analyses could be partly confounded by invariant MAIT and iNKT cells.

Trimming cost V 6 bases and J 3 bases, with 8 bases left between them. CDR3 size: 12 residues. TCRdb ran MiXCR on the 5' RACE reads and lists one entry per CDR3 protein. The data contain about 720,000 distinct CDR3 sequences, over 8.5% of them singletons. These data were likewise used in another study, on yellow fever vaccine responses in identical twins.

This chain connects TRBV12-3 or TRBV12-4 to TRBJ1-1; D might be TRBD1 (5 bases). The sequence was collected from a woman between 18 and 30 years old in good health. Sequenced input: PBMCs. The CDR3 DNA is TGTGCCAGCAGGCCGGGGGACACTGAAGCTTTCTTT. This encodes CASRPGDTEAFF.